Listed below are T cell receptor beta chains from one sample, sequenced in a study of T cells expressing NK-cell markers. TCRdb re-called the 5' RACE reads and gives one entry per CDR3 protein, without DNA. Across 150,000 to 170,000 distinct CDR3 sequences, the top ten clones capture 37% of the sample. The sequencing input was blood T cells: a sorted CD56 or NKG2C T cell subset, CD4+ or CD8+ T cells, or bulk PBMC T cells (not recorded which). Source of these receptors: a woman in her forties or fifties in good health. The CDR3 runs from the conserved cysteine through the conserved F or W.

j_call: TRBJ1-1
v_call: TRBV3-1
cdr3_aa: CASSLVGRSGEAFF

j_call: TRBJ2-3
v_call: TRBV7-9
cdr3_aa: CASSLVVSEDTQYF

j_call: TRBJ2-3
v_call: TRBV12-3/TRBV12-4
cdr3_aa: CASSFFPGGHPDTQYF

j_call: TRBJ2-1
v_call: TRBV5-6
cdr3_aa: CASSLKSNEQFF

j_call: TRBJ2-1
v_call: TRBV25-1
cdr3_aa: CASSDGLAIPNNEQFF

j_call: TRBJ2-1
v_call: TRBV5-1
cdr3_aa: CASSLLARDRGLPAYNEQFF

j_call: TRBJ2-5
v_call: TRBV11-2
cdr3_aa: CASSSPDPRRGRYQETQYF

j_call: TRBJ1-1
v_call: TRBV6-2/TRBV6-3
cdr3_aa: CASKSEGGRVTEAFF

j_call: TRBJ2-3
v_call: TRBV11-2
cdr3_aa: CASSLVTGMADTQYF

j_call: TRBJ2-5
v_call: TRBV7-9
cdr3_aa: CASSSGDFGETQYF

j_call: TRBJ2-1
v_call: TRBV7-9
cdr3_aa: CASSYGGGDQFF

j_call: TRBJ2-3
v_call: TRBV24-1
cdr3_aa: CATSDSTGTGGTDTQYF

j_call: TRBJ2-3
v_call: TRBV4-1
cdr3_aa: CASSEAEGARVVDTQYF

j_call: TRBJ2-7
v_call: TRBV27
cdr3_aa: CASSRGDSPIEQYF

j_call: TRBJ1-1
v_call: TRBV10-3
cdr3_aa: CAIRTGIDTEAFF